Below, 20 T cell receptor beta chains from the same sample are listed, as sequenced in a study of blood T cell repertoires in COVID-19. The table came from immunoSEQ multiplex PCR; TCRdb's copy has only in-frame clones and leaves some out. The sample includes some 340,000 clones, about four fifths of them seen just once. The sample taken for sequencing was peripheral blood. The receptors stem from a man under 40 with active or convalescent COVID-19.

The table lists this clone with a few counts. This chain joins TRBV7-2 and TRBJ2-3; D gene unclear. This CDR3 comprises 15 residues. Per the germline V gene, CDR1 is SGHTA and CDR2 is FQGNSA. Trimming removed 1 base from V and 2 bases from J, with 10 bases in between. For the CDR3, the DNA is TGTGCCAGCAGCTTAGGAGCCGCGGACACAGATACGCAGTATTTT. Amino acids: CASSLGAADTDTQYF.

This sequence joins TRBV10-2 and TRBJ2-7; D is perhaps TRBD1 (6 bases). The CDR3 covers 17 residues. Trimming shortened V by 2 bases and J by 3 bases, and 20 bases separated the two germline ends. Looked up from germline, CDR1 is WSHSY and CDR2 is SAAADI. The CDR3, as DNA: TGCGCCAGCAGTGAGGCAGGCAGGGGCTTGAGTGGCTACGAGCAGTACTTC. It translates to CASSEAGRGLSGYEQYF.

The chain recombines TRBV4-2 with TRBJ2-3, with a tentative D call TRBD2 (6 bases). V was trimmed by 0 bases and J by 3 bases, leaving 16 bases between them. This CDR3 has 17 amino acids. Germline CDR1 is LGHNA and CDR2 is YNFKEQ. CDR3 in amino acids: CASSQDSSSALTDTQYF. The CDR3 region has the DNA TGTGCCAGCAGCCAAGACTCATCTAGCGCCTTAACAGATACGCAGTATTTT.

The chain links TRBV11-2 to TRBJ2-2; 7 nucleotides match TRBD1. The trim removed 4 bases at V and 5 bases at J, leaving 10 bases unmatched. Germline V gives CDR1 SGHAT, CDR2 FQNNGV. The CDR3 sequence is 16 residues long. The CDR3 is CASSYYSTGKTGELFF. CDR3 nucleotides: TGTGCCAGCAGCTACTATTCGACAGGGAAGACCGGGGAGCTGTTTTTT. The variable domain in full, with the rest retrieved from reference TRBV11-2 and TRBJ2-2, is EAGVAQSPRYKIIEKRQSVAFWCNPISGHATLYWYQQILGQGPKLLIQFQNNGVVDDSQLPKDRFSAERLKGVDSTLKIQPAKLEDSAVYLCASSYYSTGKTGELFFGEGSRLTVL.

J is TRBJ1-4 and V is TRBV2, with 10 bases fitting TRBD1. The CDR3 has 14 amino acids. Germline V lookup: CDR1 SNHLY, CDR2 FYNNEI. Trimming at V came to 8 bases and at J to 7 bases, leaving 7 bases not matched to a gene. The CDR3 reads CASGRDRGREKLFF. CDR3 sequence (DNA): TGTGCCAGCGGCCGGGACAGGGGACGTGAAAAACTGTTTTTT.

The V and J genes are TRBV3-1 (or the pseudogene TRBV3-2) and TRBJ1-1; the D gene is possibly TRBD1 (5 bases). V was clipped by 0 bases and J by 1 base, with 15 bases between them. Germline CDR1 is LGHDT and CDR2 is YNNKEL (reference sequence). CDR3 length: 17 residues. The DNA of the CDR3 is TGTGCCAGCAGCCAAGAGGCGCAGGGCTCCCCGAACACTGAAGCTTTCTTT. As protein: CASSQEAQGSPNTEAFF.

The chain has TRBV7-8 and TRBJ2-7, with D possibly matching TRBD2 (5 bases). CDR3 size: 13 residues. Per the germline V gene, CDR1 is SGHVS and CDR2 is FQNEAQ. V lost 1 base and J 4 bases, leaving 8 bases between the germline ends. CDR3 DNA: TGTGCCAGCAGCTTAGGGCCGGGATACGAGCAGTACTTC. This codes for CASSLGPGYEQYF.

This clone turned up a few times. The chain is built from TRBV10-3 and TRBJ1-1; 11 bases line up with TRBD1. Germline V gene lookup returns CDR1 ENHRY and CDR2 SYGVKD. The CDR3 totals 19 residues. V shed 1 base, J shed 2 bases, and the junction held 12 bases outside the gene matches. CDR3 loop: CAISELRMGQGEGNTEAFF. In DNA form, the CDR3 reads TGTGCCATCAGTGAGTTAAGGATGGGACAGGGGGAGGGAAACACTGAAGCTTTCTTT.

This rearrangement joins TRBV7-2 to TRBJ1-1, with 8 bases identical to TRBD1. Germline CDR1 is SGHTA and CDR2 is FQGNSA. This CDR3 region has 17 residues. Trimming took 4 bases from V and 5 from J; bases not matched to a gene: 15. The CDR3 spells CASSSRTGTGRRTEAFF. CDR3 coding DNA: TGTGCCAGCAGCTCCAGGACAGGGACGGGAAGAAGAACTGAAGCTTTCTTT.

The chain is built from TRBV29-1 and TRBJ2-1; no firm D call. Germline V gene lookup returns CDR1 SQVTM and CDR2 ANQGSEA. The CDR3 length is 13 residues. Trimming shortened V by 3 bases and J by 1 base, and 7 bases separated the two germline ends. The CDR3 spells CSVEVRSYNEQFF. CDR3 DNA sequence: TGCAGCGTTGAGGTGAGATCCTACAATGAGCAGTTCTTC.

V usage is TRBV19 and J usage is TRBJ1-4; 8 positions match TRBD1. The CDR3 is 14 residues long. The V and J ends lost 4 bases and 4 bases, in that order; junction bases with no gene match: 2. Germline CDR1 is LNHDA and CDR2 is SQIVND (reference sequence). CDR3 amino acids: CASSRGQDNEKLFF. CDR3 coding DNA: TGTGCCAGTAGTAGGGGACAGGATAATGAAAAACTGTTTTTT.

The chain employs TRBV11-1 and TRBJ2-4, with a possible D match to TRBD2 (6 bases). CDR3 size: 14 residues. Trimming stripped 5 bases from V and 6 bases from J, with 14 bases between. Germline CDR1 and CDR2: SGHAT and FQDESV (reference sequence). The CDR3 reads CASSPRLEGNIQYF. CDR3 nucleotide sequence: TGTGCCAGCAGCCCACGACTAGAGGGAAACATTCAGTACTTC. The full variable domain, in which reference TRBV11-1 and TRBJ2-4 provide the parts outside the CDR3, is EAEVAQSPRYKITEKSQAVAFWCDPISGHATLYWYRQILGQGPELLVQFQDESVVDDSQLPKDRFSAERLKGVDSTLKIQPAELGDSAMYLCASSPRLEGNIQYFGAGTRLSVL.

This clone was seen more than once but under ten times. This same CDR3 is encoded by further DNA sequences in the sample. The chain links TRBV29-1 to TRBJ2-7; 9 bases match TRBD1. The CDR3 is 13 residues long. The germline V gene has CDR1 SQVTM and CDR2 ANQGSEA. After removal of 3 bases from V and 3 bases from J, the junction contained 3 bases not matched to a gene. CDR3 DNA: TGCAGCGTTGAGGGACAGGGAAACTACGAGCAGTACTTC. Encoded protein: CSVEGQGNYEQYF.

J is TRBJ2-5 and V is TRBV7-9; unclear D gene. The CDR3 runs 12 residues. The germline CDR1 and CDR2 sequences are SEHNR and FQNEAQ (reference sequence). V lost 7 bases and J lost 2, with 8 bases in between. CDR3 sequence reads: CASTYLQETQYF. CDR3 DNA sequence: TGTGCCAGCACTTACTTGCAAGAGACCCAGTACTTC.

The chain uses TRBV7-8 and TRBJ2-7; 8 nucleotides agree with TRBD2. V gave up 4 bases and J gave up 2 bases; unmatched junction bases: 7. The CDR3 length is 15 residues. Germline V CDR1 and CDR2: SGHVS, FQNEAQ. The CDR3 nucleotides are TGTGCCAGCAGCTCGCCGGGAGGGCCAACCTACGAGCAGTACTTC. This sequence encodes CASSSPGGPTYEQYF.

There are a few counts of this clone. This chain joins TRBV10-3 and TRBJ1-3; the D is unclear. Germline CDR1 ENHRY, CDR2 SYGVKD. The CDR3 is made up of 14 amino acids. The ends were cut back, 6 bases at V and 5 bases at J, with 14 bases in the middle. The CDR3 loop reads CAIRSELNRNTIYF. DNA for the CDR3: TGTGCCATCAGATCCGAACTAAACAGAAACACCATATATTTT.

The DNA for the CDR3 is TGTGCCAGCAGCATCCTTAGCGGGAAGCCCACCGGGGAGCTGTTTTTT. Encoded protein: CASSILSGKPTGELFF. The chain is built from TRBV7-6 and TRBJ2-2; 8 bases are a match to TRBD2. Germline V gives CDR1 SGHVS, CDR2 FNYEAQ. J gave up 4 bases and V 5 bases, and 9 bases lay outside the gene matches. The CDR3 consists of 16 residues.

This clone was seen a few times. Within the sample, other DNA sequences also encode this same CDR3. The chain uses TRBV28 and TRBJ1-5; 7 bases are shared with TRBD1. Germline assignment: CDR1 MDHEN and CDR2 SYDVKM. The CDR3 extends over 13 amino acids. Germline trimming cut 2 bases from V and 7 bases from J; bases unmatched to any gene: 2. CDR3 in DNA: TGTGCCAGCAGTTTACAGGGGGGCCAGCCCCAGCATTTT. Translation gives CASSLQGGQPQHF.

The rearrangement uses TRBV4-2 and TRBJ2-6, with TRBD2 as a possible D gene (5 bases). The CDR3 covers 16 residues. The germline V and J ends were trimmed by 4 bases and 0 bases, with 10 bases remaining between them. Germline CDR1 and CDR2: LGHNA and YNFKEQ. This chain's CDR3 is CASSPGEDSGANVLTF. CDR3 bases: TGTGCCAGCAGCCCCGGGGAAGACTCTGGGGCCAACGTCCTGACTTTC.

This chain connects TRBV28 to TRBJ1-3; tentative D call: TRBD1 (6 bases). Trimming shortened V by 5 bases and J by 0 bases, and 23 bases separated the two germline ends. Germline V lookup: CDR1 MDHEN, CDR2 SYDVKM. The CDR3 extends over 19 amino acids. The CDR3 loop is CASSPPGGRARLSGNTIYF. As DNA, the CDR3 is TGTGCCAGCAGTCCTCCGGGGGGCCGGGCCAGACTCTCTGGAAACACCATATATTTT.